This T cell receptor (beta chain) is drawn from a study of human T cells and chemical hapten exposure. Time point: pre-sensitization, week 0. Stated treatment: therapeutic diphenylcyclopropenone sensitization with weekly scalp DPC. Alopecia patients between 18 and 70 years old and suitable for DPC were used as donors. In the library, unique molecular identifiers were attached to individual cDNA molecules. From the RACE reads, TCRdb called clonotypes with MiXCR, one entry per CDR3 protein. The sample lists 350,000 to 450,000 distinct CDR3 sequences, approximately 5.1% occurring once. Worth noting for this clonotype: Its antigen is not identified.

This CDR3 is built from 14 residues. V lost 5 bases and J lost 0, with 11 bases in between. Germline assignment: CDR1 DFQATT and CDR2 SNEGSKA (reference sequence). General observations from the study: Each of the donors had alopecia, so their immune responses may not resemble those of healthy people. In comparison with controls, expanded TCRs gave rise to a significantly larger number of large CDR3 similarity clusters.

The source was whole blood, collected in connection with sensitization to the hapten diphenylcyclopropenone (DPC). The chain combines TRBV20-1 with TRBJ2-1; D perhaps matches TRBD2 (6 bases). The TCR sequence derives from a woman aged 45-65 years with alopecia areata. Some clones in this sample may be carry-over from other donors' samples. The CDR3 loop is CSARDGSSYNEQFF. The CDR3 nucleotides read TGCAGTGCTCGGGACGGGAGCTCCTACAATGAGCAGTTCTTC.